The present T cell receptor (beta chain) was sequenced within a study of response to subunit inactivated influenza vaccine. The study's findings and limits: Each seasonal influenza vaccination recruits few new T cells, the authors suggested.

The CDR3 loop spans 11 amino acids. Germline V lookup: CDR1 ENHRY, CDR2 SYGVKD. This clonotype was seen more than once but under ten times. Its antigen is still unknown. The junction departs from germline at one end; a sequencing error may be responsible. TCRdb passed the RT-PCR reads through MiXCR, listing each CDR3 protein once. Seen here are a few hundred thousand distinct CDR3 sequences, about a fifth observed once, and the top ten hold roughly 10%. The TCR sequence derives from a man between 50 and 75 years old who received an inactivated influenza vaccine. The rearrangement uses TRBV10-3 and TRBJ2-5; 8 bases agree with TRBD2. This specimen consisted of PBMCs from blood, obtained around 22 months after vaccination. The CDR3 loop is CAISAGTRVEF. The CDR3 nucleotides are TGTGCCATCAGTGCGGGGACTAGGGTGGAGTTC.